These T cell receptor beta chains were read from a single sample in a study of shared clonotypes between healthy human individuals. Data came from immunoSEQ multiplex PCR; TCRdb stores just in-frame clones and leaves some out. The sample shows hundreds of thousands of clones, more than 70% of them seen only once. Sequencing input: memory CD4+ T cells sorted from blood. The receptors were gathered from a woman aged 25 to 39 in good health. CDR3s include the opening cysteine and the closing phenylalanine or tryptophan. A D gene is named only where the DNA matches it firmly. For some rows the clone size is stated as once, few or many, or as a class when expanded; others skip it.

CDR3 protein: CASSMYAGPSVSYNEQFF
CDR3 DNA: TGTGCCAGCAGCATGTATGCGGGGCCCTCTGTCTCCTACAATGAGCAGTTCTTC
J gene: TRBJ2-1
D gene: NA
V gene: TRBV21-1
clone size: NA
CDR3 length: 18

CDR3 protein: CASSQALLAGVKNTGELFF
CDR3 DNA: TGTGCCAGCAGCCAGGCTTTACTAGCGGGAGTTAAGAACACCGGGGAGCTGTTTTTT
J gene: TRBJ2-2
D gene: TRBD2
V gene: TRBV5-5
clone size: NA
CDR3 length: 19

CDR3 protein: CASSEGLDTQYF
CDR3 DNA: TGCGCCAGCAGCGAGGGACTAGATACGCAGTATTTT
J gene: TRBJ2-3
D gene: NA
V gene: TRBV5-1
clone size: many
CDR3 length: 12

CDR3 protein: CASSEFRPGQVNEQYF
CDR3 DNA: TGTGCCAGCAGTGAATTCCGGCCGGGACAGGTGAACGAGCAGTACTTC
J gene: TRBJ2-7
D gene: TRBD1
V gene: TRBV25-1
clone size: NA
CDR3 length: 16

CDR3 protein: CASSPWTGNQPQHF
CDR3 DNA: TGCGCCAGCAGCCCATGGACAGGCAATCAGCCCCAGCATTTT
J gene: TRBJ1-5
D gene: NA
V gene: TRBV5-1
clone size: NA
CDR3 length: 14

CDR3 protein: CASSRGTSGPTHTQYF
CDR3 DNA: TGTGCCAGCAGCAGAGGGACTAGCGGACCCACACATACGCAGTATTTT
J gene: TRBJ2-3
D gene: TRBD2
V gene: TRBV11-2
clone size: NA
CDR3 length: 16

CDR3 protein: CASSAIVVNEQFF
CDR3 DNA: TGTGCCAGCAGCGCTATAGTAGTCAATGAGCAGTTCTTC
J gene: TRBJ2-1
D gene: NA
V gene: TRBV28
clone size: NA
CDR3 length: 13

CDR3 protein: CASSFGLAGEAYQETQYF
CDR3 DNA: TGTGCCAGCAGCTTCGGACTAGCGGGAGAGGCCTACCAAGAGACCCAGTACTTC
J gene: TRBJ2-5
D gene: TRBD2
V gene: TRBV11-1
clone size: NA
CDR3 length: 18

CDR3 protein: CASSYTDRGFYGYTF
CDR3 DNA: TGTGCCAGCAGCTACACGGACAGGGGATTCTATGGCTACACCTTC
J gene: TRBJ1-2
D gene: TRBD1
V gene: TRBV6-6
clone size: NA
CDR3 length: 15

CDR3 protein: CASSQGEDGYTF
CDR3 DNA: TGCGCCAGCAGCCAGGGGGAGGATGGCTACACCTTC
J gene: TRBJ1-2
D gene: TRBD1
V gene: TRBV5-1
clone size: NA
CDR3 length: 12

CDR3 protein: CASSVGGLAGYEQYF
CDR3 DNA: TGTGCCAGCAGCGTAGGGGGGCTAGCGGGCTACGAGCAGTACTTC
J gene: TRBJ2-7
D gene: TRBD2
V gene: TRBV9
clone size: NA
CDR3 length: 15

CDR3 protein: CASSLGSLNEKLFF
CDR3 DNA: TGCGCCAGCAGCTTGGGTAGTCTTAATGAAAAACTGTTTTTT
J gene: TRBJ1-4
D gene: NA
V gene: TRBV5-1
clone size: NA
CDR3 length: 14

CDR3 protein: CAREGGEQFF
CDR3 DNA: TGTGCCAGGGAGGGGGGGGAGCAGTTCTTC
J gene: TRBJ2-1
D gene: NA
V gene: TRBV6-4
clone size: NA
CDR3 length: 10

CDR3 protein: CASSTSTGSYEQYF
CDR3 DNA: TGTGCCAGCAGTACCTCGACGGGTAGCTACGAGCAGTACTTC
J gene: TRBJ2-7
D gene: NA
V gene: TRBV28
clone size: NA
CDR3 length: 14

CDR3 protein: CASRRPSGPPYEQYF
CDR3 DNA: TGTGCCAGCAGGCGCCCCAGCGGGCCCCCCTACGAGCAGTACTTC
J gene: TRBJ2-7
D gene: NA
V gene: TRBV28
clone size: once
CDR3 length: 15

CDR3 protein: CASSPGGSGIYEQYF
CDR3 DNA: TGTGCCAGCAGTCCGGGGGGGAGCGGAATCTACGAGCAGTACTTC
J gene: TRBJ2-7
D gene: TRBD2
V gene: TRBV2
clone size: NA
CDR3 length: 15

CDR3 protein: CASSEPGGDYGYTF
CDR3 DNA: TGTGCCAGCAGTGAACCAGGGGGGGACTATGGCTACACCTTC
J gene: TRBJ1-2
D gene: TRBD1
V gene: TRBV2
clone size: NA
CDR3 length: 14

CDR3 protein: CASSIPGQAVDTQYF
CDR3 DNA: TGTGCCAGTAGTATCCCGGGACAGGCCGTGGATACGCAGTATTTT
J gene: TRBJ2-3
D gene: TRBD1
V gene: TRBV19
clone size: NA
CDR3 length: 15

CDR3 protein: CASSLGPLTYEQYF
CDR3 DNA: TGTGCCAGCAGCTTGGGGCCCCTGACCTACGAGCAGTACTTC
J gene: TRBJ2-7
D gene: NA
V gene: TRBV5-6
clone size: NA
CDR3 length: 14

CDR3 protein: CASSIRTGSGEQYF
CDR3 DNA: TGTGCCAGTAGTATCCGGACGGGAAGTGGGGAGCAGTACTTC
J gene: TRBJ2-7
D gene: NA
V gene: TRBV19
clone size: few
CDR3 length: 14

CDR3 protein: CASSLARGSSTEAFF
CDR3 DNA: TGCGCCAGCAGCTTGGCTCGGGGTTCCAGCACTGAAGCTTTCTTT
J gene: TRBJ1-1
D gene: NA
V gene: TRBV5-1
clone size: NA
CDR3 length: 15